This T cell receptor (beta chain) was identified in a study of blood T cells in healthy people across ages. This clonotype has ten or more counts. The second PCR ran about 6 to 12 cycles with a sample-barcoded 5' primer and J-beta primers. TCRdb re-called the 5' RACE reads with MiXCR, one entry per CDR3 protein. The sample comprises fewer than 2,000,000 distinct CDR3 sequences, roughly 32% of which are singletons, and 11% rests with the top ten. The CDR3 is 19 amino acids. Germline CDR1 reads MNHEY; CDR2 reads SVGAGI. The V and J ends lost 2 bases and 2 bases respectively, with 23 bases between them. Source material: blood. The TCR originated in a woman aged 25 to 45 in good health. The rearrangement uses TRBV6-5 and TRBJ2-3; D unresolved. CDR3 loop: CASSYLPPAAAGTTDTQYF. CDR3 in DNA: TGTGCCAGCAGTTACCTTCCCCCCGCGGCGGCAGGAACCACAGATACGCAGTATTTT.